The clone carrying this T cell receptor beta chain was counted at least ten times. Its antigen is still unknown. Sorting captured naive CD8 T cells as CD8+CD4-CCR7+CD45RA+. V lost 2 bases and J 1 base, leaving 7 bases between the germline ends. Germline lookup yields CDR1 SGHVS and CDR2 FQNEAQ. The CDR3 sequence is 14 residues long. The data stem from a study of molecular identifiers for immune sequencing clone quantification. Bulk TCR libraries were made with methods that had been previously described and with listed TCR primers. TCRdb reanalysed the PCR reads using MiXCR and keeps one entry per CDR3 protein. The table shows about 320,000 distinct CDR3 sequences, with roughly a fifth occurring only once. Notes on the study in general: Barcode sharing among identical TCR molecules could make large clones appear smaller.

The sequenced sample was naive CD8+ T cells from blood, with Jurkat cell RNA spiked in. Subset noted: FACS-sorted CD8+CD4-CCR7+CD45RA+ naive T cells. The clonotype originates from a human donor in good health. Some libraries in this study had Jurkat cell RNA spiked in. The V and J genes are TRBV7-8 and TRBJ2-3; TRBD1 is a possible D gene (6 bases). The CDR3 loop is CASSLWTGTDTQYF. CDR3 bases: TGTGCCAGCAGCTTATGGACAGGCACAGATACGCAGTATTTT. Combining the CDR3 with reference TRBV7-8 and TRBJ2-3 gives the whole variable domain GAGVSQSPRYKVAKRGQDVALRCDPISGHVSLFWYQQALGQGPEFLTYFQNEAQLDKSGLPSDRFFAERPEGSVSTLKIQRTQQEDSAVYLCASSLWTGTDTQYFGPGTRLTVL.